The 2 T cell receptor beta chains listed next were all sequenced from one sample in a study of shared clonotypes between healthy human individuals. Selected positively for CCR7 and CD45RO-negative, naive CD8 cells excluded terminally differentiated effector memory CD45RA+ cells. Profiled with immunoSEQ multiplex PCR; TCRdb holds only in-frame clones, not every one. The sample shows around 560,000 clones, 85% to 95% of them seen only once. The specimen was naive CD8+ T cells sorted from blood. The receptors stem from a woman between 25 and 40 years old in good health.

V gene TRBV28 combines with J gene TRBJ1-5; D is possibly TRBD1 (6 bases). V was trimmed by 5 bases and J by 3 bases, leaving 8 bases between them. Germline lookup yields CDR1 MDHEN and CDR2 SYDVKM. CDR3 size: 13 residues. The CDR3 reads CASSRGHNQPQHF. CDR3 DNA sequence: TGTGCCAGCAGTCGGGGGCACAATCAGCCCCAGCATTTT.

This chain uses TRBV27 with TRBJ2-3, with 7 bases fitting TRBD2. This CDR3 contains 13 residues. Germline-derived CDR1 and CDR2 are MNHEY and SMNVEV (reference sequence). The ends lost 6 bases at V and 5 bases at J; junction bases unmatched: 5. CDR3 sequence: CASSERDIDTQYF. In DNA form, the CDR3 reads TGTGCCAGCAGCGAGCGGGATATAGATACGCAGTATTTT.